The clone carrying this T cell receptor (beta chain) was seen ten or more times. Its antigen is not known. These data belong to a study of T cells after yellow fever vaccination. Study observations and caveats: Reappearance after the booster was observed for most primary-vaccination clones (roughly 97% CD4, roughly 90% CD8). Weaker in magnitude, the secondary response showed a faster peak on day 5 versus 15. From the bulk population, abundant clonotypes could contaminate and appear within FACS-sorted repertoires.

TCRdb re-called the 5' RACE reads through MiXCR, storing one row per CDR3 protein. The repertoire has 350,000 or so distinct CDR3 sequences, about 8.3% of them found once; the top ten carry around 17%. CDR1 is SGHDT and CDR2 is YYEEEE in the germline V gene. The CDR3 is 12 residues long. V was trimmed by 1 base and J by 4 bases, leaving 6 bases between them. The chain is built from TRBV5-6 and TRBJ2-7; D is unresolved. The sample in question was PBMCs, obtained about 49 days after the first yellow fever vaccination. This clonotype was sampled from a man younger than 35 who received the YFV17D yellow fever vaccine. The CDR3 protein is CASSLTGYEQYF. The CDR3 nucleotides read TGTGCCAGCAGCTTGACCGGATACGAGCAGTACTTC.